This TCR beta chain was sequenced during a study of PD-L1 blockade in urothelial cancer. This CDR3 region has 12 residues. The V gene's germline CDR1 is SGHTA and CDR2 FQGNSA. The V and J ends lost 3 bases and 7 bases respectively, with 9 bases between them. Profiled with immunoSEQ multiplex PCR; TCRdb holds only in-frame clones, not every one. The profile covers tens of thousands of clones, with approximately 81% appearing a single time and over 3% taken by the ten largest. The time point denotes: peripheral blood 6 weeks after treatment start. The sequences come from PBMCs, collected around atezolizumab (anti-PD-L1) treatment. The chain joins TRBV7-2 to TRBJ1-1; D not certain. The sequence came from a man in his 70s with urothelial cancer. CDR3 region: CASSFDISEAFF. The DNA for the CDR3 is TGTGCCAGCAGCTTTGACATCAGTGAAGCTTTCTTT.